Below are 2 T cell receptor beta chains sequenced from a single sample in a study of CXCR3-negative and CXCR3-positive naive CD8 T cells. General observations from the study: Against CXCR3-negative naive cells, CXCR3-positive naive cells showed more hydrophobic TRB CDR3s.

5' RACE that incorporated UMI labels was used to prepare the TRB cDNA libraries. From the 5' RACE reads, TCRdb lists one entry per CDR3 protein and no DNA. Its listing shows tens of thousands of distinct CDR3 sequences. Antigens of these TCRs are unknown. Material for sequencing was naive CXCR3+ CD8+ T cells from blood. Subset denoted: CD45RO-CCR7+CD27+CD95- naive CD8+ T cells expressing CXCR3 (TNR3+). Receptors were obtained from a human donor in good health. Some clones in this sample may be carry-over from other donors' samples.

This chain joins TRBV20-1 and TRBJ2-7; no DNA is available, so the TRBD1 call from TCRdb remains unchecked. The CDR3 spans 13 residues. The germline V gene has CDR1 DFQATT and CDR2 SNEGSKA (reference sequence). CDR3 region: CSAWTANSYEQYF.

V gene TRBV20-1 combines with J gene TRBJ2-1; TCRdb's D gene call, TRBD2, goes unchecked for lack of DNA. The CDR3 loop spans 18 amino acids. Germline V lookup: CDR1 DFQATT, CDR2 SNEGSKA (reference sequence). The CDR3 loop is CSAEPIAALPLIDNEQFF.